This TCR beta chain was identified during a study of response to subunit inactivated influenza vaccine (dated by TCRdb to 2017 to 2018). With regard to the full study: The study used deep quantitative T cell receptor repertoire profiling to track responses to a trivalent subunit inactivated influenza vaccine.

About this clonotype itself: Its antigen is still unknown. Base qualities are not provided; no much larger clone lies one nucleotide away.

Points the paper makes about the study in general: The authors proposed that each seasonal influenza vaccination may bring in only a limited number of new T cells.

Trimming accounts for 6 bases at V and 3 bases at J, while the number of junction bases matched to no gene is 4. Inclusive of the bounding cysteine and phenylalanine, the CDR3 is 14 residues long. Only CDR3 DNA remains: 42 bases, in frame from the first base. The method was RT-PCR. Sequencing was performed on an Illumina HiSeq 2500. The public sequencing data were trimmed at Q25 with fastp and processed into clonotypes with MiXCR by TCRdb, which kept only in-frame beta chains. Each entry is one CDR3 protein sequence, shown with its most common DNA and genes. This sample gives hundreds of thousands of distinct CDR3 sequences in total; around 15% of them show up just once. In total, the top ten clones hold 7.6% of the sample.

The sequenced sample was PBMCs from blood, obtained approximately 15 days before vaccination. This receptor was identified in a man aged 50-59 years who received an inactivated influenza vaccine. Donor details come from another sample of the same person, matched by shared clones. The chain couples TRBV12-3 or TRBV12-4 to TRBJ1-4; TRBD1 matches 7 bases in the middle. The sequence in DNA is TGTGCCAGCAGCTGGGGACAGTCTAATGAAAAACTGTTTTTT. Its protein is CASSWGQSNEKLFF.